The TCR beta chain described here comes from a study of tumor-infiltrating lymphocytes in primary liver carcinoma. Study details: Samples produced roughly 3.65 to 7.5 million productive TCRbeta reads, comparable across tissue types. Findings and limits, study-wide: Present in all five tumor regions were only about 8-25% of the top clones. Tumors carried a top-250-clone fraction significantly exceeding that of blood (p = 0.039).

Co-extraction yielded RNA and DNA from about 20-30 mg of unsorted bulk tissue. At sampling, these chronic HBV carriers had received no treatment. Starting material of 450 to 550 ng total RNA yielded TCR beta cDNA via a constant-region primer. The TCR beta library was amplified through three nested multiplex PCR rounds in a modified ARM-PCR procedure. Amplification in the first two PCR rounds was performed using TRBV1-TRBV30 forward primers and a C-beta reverse primer for roughly 9 cycles each. In TCRdb, the multiplex PCR reads were re-called with MiXCR into one record per CDR3 protein. The data show 100,000 to 150,000 distinct CDR3 sequences, 55% to 75% seen once. This clonotype occurred a few times. Antigen unknown. This CDR3 region has 14 residues. Germline CDR1 reads SEHNR; CDR2 reads FQNEAQ (reference sequence). V was trimmed by 6 bases and J by 6 bases, leaving 14 bases between them.

The sample was liver tumor tissue from sampling region 1. The subset: tumor region T1, superior pole. This TCR derives from an older woman with primary liver carcinoma and hepatitis B virus infection. The gene calls are TRBV7-9 and TRBJ1-4; D possibly corresponds to TRBD1 (6 bases). CDR3 in DNA: TGTGCCAGCAGTTTACAGGGAATCCATGAAAAACTGTTTTTT. Protein: CASSLQGIHEKLFF.